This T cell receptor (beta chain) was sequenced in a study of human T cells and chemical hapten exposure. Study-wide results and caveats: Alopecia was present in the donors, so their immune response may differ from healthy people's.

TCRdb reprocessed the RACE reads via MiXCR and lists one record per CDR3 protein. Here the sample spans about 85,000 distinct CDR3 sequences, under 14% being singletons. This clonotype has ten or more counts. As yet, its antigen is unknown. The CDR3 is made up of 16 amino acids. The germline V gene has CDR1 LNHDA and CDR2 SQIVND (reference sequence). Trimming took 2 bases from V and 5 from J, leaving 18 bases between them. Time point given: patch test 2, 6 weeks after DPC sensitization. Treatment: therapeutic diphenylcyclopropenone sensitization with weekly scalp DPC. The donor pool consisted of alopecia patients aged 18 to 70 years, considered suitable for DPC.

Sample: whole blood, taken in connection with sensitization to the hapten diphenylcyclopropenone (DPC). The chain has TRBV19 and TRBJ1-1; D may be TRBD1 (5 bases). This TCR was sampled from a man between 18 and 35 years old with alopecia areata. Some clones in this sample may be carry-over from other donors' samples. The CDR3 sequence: CASSISGTRVFTEAFF. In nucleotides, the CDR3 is TGTGCCAGTAGTATATCCGGGACGAGAGTGTTTACTGAAGCTTTCTTT.